Listed below are T cell receptor beta chains from one sample, sequenced in a study of long-term antiretroviral therapy in people with HIV. Generated by immunoSEQ multiplex PCR, the TCRdb table keeps only in-frame clones and is missing some. The sample shows tens of thousands of clones, 81% of them seen only once. Here the sequenced sample was unsorted PBMCs, taken 1.5 years after starting antiretroviral therapy. The origin of the receptors is a man younger than 45 with HIV. Each CDR3 is given with its conserved first and last residue. The order of the fields is D gene, clone size, J gene, V gene, CDR3 length, CDR3 protein, CDR3 DNA. D genes are given only for firm matches. The size entry is marked missing in some rows and otherwise reads once, few, many or a size class.

D gene: NA
clone size: few
J gene: TRBJ2-7
V gene: TRBV10-3
CDR3 length: 17
CDR3 protein: CAISDPAGSDDHYEQYF
CDR3 DNA: TGTGCCATCAGTGATCCGGCTGGATCCGACGACCACTACGAGCAGTACTTC

D gene: NA
clone size: NA
J gene: TRBJ1-5
V gene: TRBV4-3
CDR3 length: 16
CDR3 protein: CASSQDLRGGNQPQHF
CDR3 DNA: TGCGCCAGCAGCCAAGATCTAAGGGGAGGCAATCAGCCCCAGCATTTT

D gene: TRBD1
clone size: NA
J gene: TRBJ2-7
V gene: TRBV4-1
CDR3 length: 14
CDR3 protein: CASSHGQGTYEQYF
CDR3 DNA: TGCGCCAGCAGCCACGGACAGGGAACCTACGAGCAGTACTTC

D gene: NA
clone size: NA
J gene: TRBJ1-2
V gene: TRBV18
CDR3 length: 14
CDR3 protein: CASSPPADNYGYTF
CDR3 DNA: TGTGCCAGCTCACCCCCGGCGGATAACTATGGCTACACCTTC

D gene: TRBD1
clone size: once
J gene: TRBJ2-5
V gene: TRBV28
CDR3 length: 13
CDR3 protein: CASSRDREETQYF
CDR3 DNA: TGTGCCAGCAGCCGGGACAGGGAAGAGACCCAGTACTTC

D gene: NA
clone size: NA
J gene: TRBJ2-5
V gene: TRBV4-1
CDR3 length: 15
CDR3 protein: CASSQDPGDQETQYF
CDR3 DNA: TGCGCCAGCAGCCAAGATCCAGGGGACCAAGAGACCCAGTACTTC

D gene: NA
clone size: once
J gene: TRBJ1-1
V gene: TRBV30
CDR3 length: 12
CDR3 protein: CAWSVQGTEAFF
CDR3 DNA: TGTGCCTGGAGTGTTCAGGGGACTGAAGCTTTCTTT

D gene: NA
clone size: NA
J gene: TRBJ2-3
V gene: TRBV5-4
CDR3 length: 14
CDR3 protein: CASSFQGRTDTQYF
CDR3 DNA: TGTGCCAGCAGCTTTCAGGGGCGCACAGATACGCAGTATTTT

D gene: TRBD1
clone size: NA
J gene: TRBJ1-4
V gene: TRBV19
CDR3 length: 14
CDR3 protein: CASSLGTANEKLFF
CDR3 DNA: TGTGCCAGTAGCCTCGGGACAGCTAATGAAAAACTGTTTTTT

D gene: NA
clone size: NA
J gene: TRBJ1-1
V gene: TRBV27
CDR3 length: 14
CDR3 protein: CASSLQVGGPRPVF
CDR3 DNA: TGTGCCAGCAGTTTACAGGTCGGGGGCCCCCGTCCGGTCTTT

D gene: TRBD1
clone size: NA
J gene: TRBJ1-4
V gene: TRBV28
CDR3 length: 15
CDR3 protein: CASTYDRAPNEKLFF
CDR3 DNA: TGTGCCAGCACCTATGACAGGGCACCTAATGAAAAACTGTTTTTT

D gene: TRBD2
clone size: once
J gene: TRBJ2-5
V gene: TRBV13
CDR3 length: 14
CDR3 protein: CASSSGLAQETQYF
CDR3 DNA: TGTGCCAGCAGCTCCGGACTAGCTCAAGAGACCCAGTACTTC

D gene: TRBD1
clone size: NA
J gene: TRBJ1-2
V gene: TRBV27
CDR3 length: 12
CDR3 protein: CASREGAIGYTF
CDR3 DNA: TGTGCCAGCAGGGAGGGGGCTATTGGCTACACCTTC

D gene: TRBD2
clone size: once
J gene: TRBJ2-1
V gene: TRBV5-4
CDR3 length: 13
CDR3 protein: CASSPPRGNEQFF
CDR3 DNA: TGTGCCAGCAGCCCGCCGCGGGGGAATGAGCAGTTCTTC

D gene: NA
clone size: NA
J gene: TRBJ2-5
V gene: TRBV2
CDR3 length: 12
CDR3 protein: CASSLQGETQYF
CDR3 DNA: TGTGCCAGCAGTCTCCAAGGGGAGACCCAGTACTTC

D gene: NA
clone size: NA
J gene: TRBJ1-6
V gene: TRBV5-1
CDR3 length: 17
CDR3 protein: CASSLAGGSSYNSPLHF
CDR3 DNA: TGCGCCAGCAGCTTGGCGGGGGGAAGCTCCTATAATTCACCCCTCCACTTT

D gene: NA
clone size: NA
J gene: TRBJ2-6
V gene: TRBV27
CDR3 length: 18
CDR3 protein: CASSSPLRDRTGANVLTF
CDR3 DNA: TGTGCCAGCAGTTCTCCTCTCCGGGACCGGACTGGGGCCAACGTCCTGACTTTC

D gene: TRBD1
clone size: NA
J gene: TRBJ1-2
V gene: TRBV29-1
CDR3 length: 14
CDR3 protein: CSVGSRGQSSGYTF
CDR3 DNA: TGCAGCGTTGGGAGCAGGGGGCAGAGTTCTGGCTACACCTTC

D gene: TRBD1
clone size: few
J gene: TRBJ1-3
V gene: TRBV10-3
CDR3 length: 16
CDR3 protein: CAISEPGTGEVNTIYF
CDR3 DNA: TGTGCCATCAGTGAACCCGGGACAGGGGAGGTCAACACCATATATTTT

D gene: NA
clone size: NA
J gene: TRBJ1-3
V gene: TRBV5-6
CDR3 length: 14
CDR3 protein: CASSLQISGNTIYF
CDR3 DNA: TGTGCCAGCAGCTTACAGATCTCTGGAAACACCATATATTTT

D gene: NA
clone size: NA
J gene: TRBJ1-2
V gene: TRBV7-8
CDR3 length: 15
CDR3 protein: CASSRTGTSNYGYTF
CDR3 DNA: TGTGCCAGCAGCAGGACCGGGACTTCTAACTATGGCTACACCTTC

D gene: NA
clone size: NA
J gene: TRBJ1-4
V gene: TRBV18
CDR3 length: 17
CDR3 protein: CASSPEDGPGRGEKLFF
CDR3 DNA: TGTGCCAGCTCACCAGAGGACGGCCCTGGAAGGGGTGAAAAACTGTTTTTT

D gene: NA
clone size: NA
J gene: TRBJ1-1
V gene: TRBV7-9
CDR3 length: 15
CDR3 protein: CASRKETGANTEAFF
CDR3 DNA: TGTGCCAGCAGAAAGGAGACAGGAGCGAACACTGAAGCTTTCTTT

D gene: TRBD1
clone size: NA
J gene: TRBJ1-6
V gene: TRBV5-1
CDR3 length: 15
CDR3 protein: CASSLKGQGGSPLHF
CDR3 DNA: TGCGCCAGCAGCTTAAAAGGACAGGGAGGGTCACCCCTCCACTTT

D gene: NA
clone size: once
J gene: TRBJ1-2
V gene: TRBV5-6
CDR3 length: 16
CDR3 protein: CASSLEPGPTLYGYTF
CDR3 DNA: TGTGCCAGCAGCTTGGAACCAGGGCCTACACTCTATGGCTACACCTTC

D gene: TRBD1
clone size: NA
J gene: TRBJ1-4
V gene: TRBV28
CDR3 length: 16
CDR3 protein: CASSSSRDRGLQKLFF
CDR3 DNA: TGTGCCAGCAGTTCGTCCCGGGACAGGGGGCTACAGAAACTGTTTTTT

D gene: TRBD1
clone size: NA
J gene: TRBJ1-2
V gene: TRBV7-9
CDR3 length: 15
CDR3 protein: CASSFDGTGNYGYTF
CDR3 DNA: TGTGCCAGCAGCTTTGATGGGACAGGGAACTATGGCTACACCTTC

D gene: NA
clone size: few
J gene: TRBJ1-4
V gene: TRBV27
CDR3 length: 11
CDR3 protein: CASSFGEKLFF
CDR3 DNA: TGTGCCAGCAGTTTCGGGGAAAAACTGTTTTTT